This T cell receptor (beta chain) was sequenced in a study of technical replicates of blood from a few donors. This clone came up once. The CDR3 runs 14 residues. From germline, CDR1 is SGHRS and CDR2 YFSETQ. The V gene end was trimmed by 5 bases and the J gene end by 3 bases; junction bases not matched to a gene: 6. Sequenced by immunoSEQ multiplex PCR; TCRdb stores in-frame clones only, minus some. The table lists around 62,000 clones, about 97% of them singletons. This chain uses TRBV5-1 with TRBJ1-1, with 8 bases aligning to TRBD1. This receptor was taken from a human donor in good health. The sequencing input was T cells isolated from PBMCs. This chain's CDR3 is CASSWTGMDTEAFF. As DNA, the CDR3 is TGCGCCAGCAGTTGGACAGGGATGGACACTGAAGCTTTCTTT.